This T cell receptor (beta chain) was retrieved from a study of identical twins. For this clonotype: The antigen remains unidentified.

A universal primer site was added by template switching, and unique molecular identifiers were carried by the cDNA. Each CDR3 protein is one row after TCRdb ran MiXCR on the 5' RACE reads. The sample records about 500,000 distinct CDR3 sequences, roughly an eighth being singletons. Notes on the study in general: Weaker excess sharing between twins was seen in beta out-of-frame sequences. Carriage of fewer insertions was seen in abundant cord blood beta clonotypes, whereas memory repertoires showed none.

Looked up from germline, CDR1 is LGHNA and CDR2 is YSLEER. The CDR3 totals 15 residues. V shed 2 bases, J shed 6 bases, and the junction held 8 bases outside the gene matches. These data were also reused for a study on yellow fever vaccine responses in identical twins. That work states: A vaccine T cell response that seemed partly convergent and partly personalized was reported in twins.

The TCR was taken from a woman aged 18 to 35 in good health. Sequenced sample: CD4+ T cells sorted from blood. V usage is TRBV4-3 and J usage is TRBJ2-7; 9 bases fit TRBD2. In DNA form, the CDR3 reads TGCGCCAGCAGCCAATCAGGCGGGGGGGTTGGCGAGCAGTACTTC. This codes for CASSQSGGGVGEQYF.